This record covers a single T cell receptor (beta chain). Its antigen remains unknown. The CDR3 runs 14 residues. V lost 5 bases to trimming and J lost 4 bases; unmatched junction nucleotides: 5. CDR1 is MNHEY and CDR2 is SMNVEV in the germline V gene (reference sequence). The assay used was immunoSEQ (version v3.0), run at survey level. The method was immunoSEQ multiplex PCR; TCRdb's version includes in-frame clones alone and lacks a portion of them. This table holds around 36,000 clones, 65% to 85% found once. The sample comes from a study of long-term antiretroviral therapy in people with HIV. Study-wide results and caveats: Post-treatment diversity went higher with ART but stayed below transplant donor controls.

The sequences come from unsorted PBMCs, collected 3 years after starting antiretroviral therapy. The sequence was obtained from a man aged 50-60 years with HIV. The V call is TRBV27, the J call TRBJ2-1; 7 bases are a match to TRBD2. The CDR3 DNA sequence: TGTGCCAGCAGTCTCGGGACTATTTACAATGAGCAGTTCTTC. Translation: CASSLGTIYNEQFF.